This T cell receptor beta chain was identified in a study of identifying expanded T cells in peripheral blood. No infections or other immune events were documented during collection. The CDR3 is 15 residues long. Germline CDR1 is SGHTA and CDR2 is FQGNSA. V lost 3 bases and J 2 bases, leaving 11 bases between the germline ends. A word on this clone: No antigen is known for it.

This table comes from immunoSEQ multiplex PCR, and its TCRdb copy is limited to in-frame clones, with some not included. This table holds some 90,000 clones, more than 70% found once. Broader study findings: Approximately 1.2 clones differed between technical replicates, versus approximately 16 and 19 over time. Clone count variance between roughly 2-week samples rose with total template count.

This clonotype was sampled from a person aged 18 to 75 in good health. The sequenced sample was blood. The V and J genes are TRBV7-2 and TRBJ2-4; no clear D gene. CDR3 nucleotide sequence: TGTGCCAGCAGCTTTTTAACCCGGACCAAAAACATTCAGTACTTC. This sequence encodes CASSFLTRTKNIQYF.